The present T cell receptor (beta chain) was sequenced within a study of CD8 T cells in Susac syndrome. Study-wide background: At the time their blood was drawn, patients with Susac syndrome were either therapy-naive, on corticosteroids (with some of them also receiving intravenous immunoglobulin), or on intravenous immunoglobulin alone.

RNA amounts of roughly 0.5 to 1 ug underwent reverse transcription with random hexamers. immunoSEQ multiplex PCR amplified TCR beta CDR3 across 54 Vbeta, 13 Jbeta. MiXCR was run by TCRdb on the immunoSEQ multiplex PCR reads, yielding one entry per CDR3 protein. The sample lists some 200,000 distinct CDR3 sequences; about 91% were seen once. Losses at the gene ends were 5 bases for V and 6 bases for J; bases not matched to a gene: 6. CDR3 length: 15 residues. Germline V CDR1 and CDR2: SEHNR, FQNEAQ (reference sequence). Study-level points and caveats: Clonal expansion was not seen in any Susac syndrome CD4+ T cell repertoire.

To note about this clonotype: Antigen unknown.

The receptor comes from a human donor with Susac syndrome. Sequencing was done on a sample of CD4+ T cells from PBMCs. The chain joins TRBV7-9 to TRBJ2-1; 11 bases match TRBD1. CDR3 in DNA: TGTGCCAGCAGCCAGCCGGGACAGGGGGTCAATGAGCAGTTCTTC. The encoded protein is CASSQPGQGVNEQFF.